The rows below give T cell receptor beta chains drawn from one sample of a study of cytomegalovirus exposure and HLA in healthy donors. Produced via immunoSEQ multiplex PCR; TCRdb's table is partial and in-frame only. The sample shows fewer than 130,000 clones, around 80% of them seen only once. Sequencing input: PBMCs. Every receptor here comes from a female donor in good health and CMV-seropositive. CDR3s include the opening cysteine and the closing phenylalanine or tryptophan. A D gene is named only where the DNA matches it firmly. Not all rows give a size; the values are once, few, many and, for expanded clones, a class.

D gene | J gene | clone size | V gene | CDR3 DNA | CDR3 protein
. | TRBJ1-5 | few | TRBV7-2 | TGTGCCAGCAGCTTAGGTTCTTTCAATCAGCCCCAGCATTTT | CASSLGSFNQPQHF
TRBD2 | TRBJ2-7 | once | TRBV18 | TGTGCCAGCTCACCACGGACTAGCGGGAGGGACGAGCAGTACTTC | CASSPRTSGRDEQYF
TRBD2 | TRBJ2-3 | . | TRBV5-7 | TGTGCCAGCAGCTTCCCGGGACTACTCGGGGGAGATACGCAGTATTTT | CASSFPGLLGGDTQYF
. | TRBJ2-6 | few | TRBV7-3 | TGTGCCAGCAGCCCCAAACAGATAACGTCCTCTGGGGCCAACGTCCTGACTTTC | CASSPKQITSSGANVLTF
TRBD2 | TRBJ2-5 | . | TRBV2 | TGTGCCAGCAGTGAAGAGGCGGGGGGGCTTGAGATCCAGTACTTC | CASSEEAGGLEIQYF
. | TRBJ2-7 | few | TRBV28 | TGTGCCAGCAGGTCACTACACCAGTCCTACGAGCAGTACTTC | CASRSLHQSYEQYF
TRBD1 | TRBJ1-4 | . | TRBV30 | TGTGCCCATACGACAGGGCGGCATGAAAAACTGTTTTTT | CAHTTGRHEKLFF
. | TRBJ2-5 | . | TRBV30 | TGTGCCTGGAAAGAGGAGGGGGCGCTACAAGAGACCCAGTACTTC | CAWKEEGALQETQYF
. | TRBJ1-2 | . | TRBV5-4 | TGTGCCAGCAGCTTGGATAGTGTGAGCTACACCTTC | CASSLDSVSYTF
. | TRBJ1-4 | few | TRBV5-1 | TGCGCCAGTGGCGGGTCGATGCGCGAAAAACTGTTTTTT | CASGGSMREKLFF
TRBD1 | TRBJ2-7 | . | TRBV4-1 | TGCGCCAGCAGCCAACTCCGGGACAGGTCCTACGAGCAGTACTTC | CASSQLRDRSYEQYF
TRBD2 | TRBJ2-5 | . | TRBV7-2 | TGTGCCAGCAGCTTAGGGACTAGCGGGGGGGGAGAGACCCAGTACTTC | CASSLGTSGGGETQYF
. | TRBJ2-1 | . | TRBV7-6 | TGTGCCAGCAGCTCTAGCCGCAGCGTCTACAATGAGCAGTTCTTC | CASSSSRSVYNEQFF
. | TRBJ2-1 | . | TRBV7-2 | TGTGCCAGCAGCTTAGGAATAGGGAGAAAGTTAAAAAATGAGCAGTTCTTC | CASSLGIGRKLKNEQFF
. | TRBJ1-1 | . | TRBV28 | TGTGCCAGCAGACTTGGACAGCTTGAAGCTTTCTTT | CASRLGQLEAFF
. | TRBJ2-3 | . | TRBV19 | TGTGCCAGTAGTAGCAGCGCCGTCACAGATACGCAGTATTTT | CASSSSAVTDTQYF
TRBD2 | TRBJ2-1 | . | TRBV2 | TGTGCCAGCACCCCTCTAGCGGGAGTCGGGAATGAGCAGTTCTTC | CASTPLAGVGNEQFF
TRBD2 | TRBJ2-7 | . | TRBV5-1 | TGCGCCAGCAGGGATCTAGCGGGAGGTACCTACGAGCAGTACTTC | CASRDLAGGTYEQYF
. | TRBJ1-5 | few | TRBV7-6 | TGTGCCAGCAGCTTAGGGGTCGGGGATCCCCAGCATTTT | CASSLGVGDPQHF
TRBD1 | TRBJ1-2 | . | TRBV28 | TGTGCCAGCAGTTTCGGGGGACAGGAGTTTAACTATGGCTACACCTTC | CASSFGGQEFNYGYTF
. | TRBJ2-7 | . | TRBV4-2 | TGTGCCAGCAGCCAAGTCGGCTTCGGGACAAGCTACGAGCAGTACTTC | CASSQVGFGTSYEQYF
. | TRBJ2-5 | . | TRBV4-1 | TGCGCCAGCAGCCAAGTGACTAGGGGGGGGGAGACCCAGTACTTC | CASSQVTRGGETQYF